This T cell receptor (beta chain) was sequenced in a study of cytomegalovirus exposure and HLA in healthy donors. Overall study context: Researchers previously reported finding just under 120 million unique TCR beta sequences from 150 million to 200 million T cells.

About this clone itself: Its antigen is as yet unknown. At one of its ends the junction is not consistent with the germline gene, which may arise from a read error.

Findings and limits, study-wide: Apparent HLA restriction characterized most CMV-associated TCR beta chains in a later analysis. Listed as cytomegalovirus-associated were 150 or so TCR beta chains. Later work found that TCR association rates differed between HLA loci; DRB1 had the most and HLA-C the fewest.

The PCR contained 60 Vbeta and 13 Jbeta primers. Repertoires were generated with immunoSEQ multiplex PCR, while TCRdb's copy carries only in-frame clones and drops some. The sample has more than 100,000 clones, about 77% seen once; the top ten hold about 1.5%. The source of this sequence is a woman aged 40 to 50 in good health and CMV-seronegative. What was sequenced was PBMCs.

The CDR3 protein is CASSRTLWTAEF. The CDR3 region has the DNA TGTGCCAGCAGCCGAACCTTGTGGACAGCGGAATTC. V usage is TRBV5-8 and J usage is TRBJ2-7; TRBD1 is a possible D gene (6 bases). Germline CDR1 and CDR2: SGHTS and YDEGEE. The CDR3 length is 12 residues.